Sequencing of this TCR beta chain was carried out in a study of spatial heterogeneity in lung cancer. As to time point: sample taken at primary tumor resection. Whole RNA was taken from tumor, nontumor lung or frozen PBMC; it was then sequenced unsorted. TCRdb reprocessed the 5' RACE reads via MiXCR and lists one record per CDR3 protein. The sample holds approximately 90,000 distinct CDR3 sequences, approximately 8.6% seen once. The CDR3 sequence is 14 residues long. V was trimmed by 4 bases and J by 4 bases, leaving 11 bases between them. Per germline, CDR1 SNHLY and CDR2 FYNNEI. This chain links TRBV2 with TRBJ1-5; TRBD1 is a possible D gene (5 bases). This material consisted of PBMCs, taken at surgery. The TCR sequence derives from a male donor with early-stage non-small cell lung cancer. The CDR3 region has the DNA TGTGCCAGCAGTGGCCCGGGACGTAATCAGCCCCAGCATTTT. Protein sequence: CASSGPGRNQPQHF. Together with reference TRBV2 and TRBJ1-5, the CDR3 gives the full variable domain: EPEVTQTPSHQVTQMGQEVILRCVPISNHLYFYWYRQILGQKVEFLVSFYNNEISEKSEIFDDQFSVERPDGSNFTLKIRSTKLEDSAMYFCASSGPGRNQPQHFGDGTRLSIL.